This T cell receptor beta chain is from a study of blood T cell repertoires in COVID-19. Study details: T cells, B-cell-depleted T cells, or PBMCs provided the cDNA or gDNA that served as material.

Recovery meant two consecutive negative NP/OP PCR tests, professional clearance, or resolved symptoms. Per the original methods: Amplification from reference gene primers served as the basis for estimated nucleated cell counts. Measured with immunoSEQ multiplex PCR; TCRdb has only the in-frame clones, and not every one. V, J and clone size reflect that table, while D and trimming were determined from the DNA. The sample yields approximately 480,000 clones, about nine tenths seen once. The sequence was obtained from a woman aged 18 to 35 who had recovered from COVID-19. The material sequenced was PBMCs or T cells enriched from blood (not recorded which).

The CDR3 nucleotides read TGTGCCAGCAGTCCCCCGGGACTACACTATGGCTACACCTTC. It yields the protein CASSPPGLHYGYTF. The gene calls are TRBV6-2 or TRBV6-3 and TRBJ1-2; D perhaps matches TRBD1 (5 bases). V was pared by 5 bases and J by 3 bases, with 13 bases between. CDR1 MNHEY and CDR2 SVGEGT come from the germline V gene. CDR3 length equals 14 residues.